One T cell receptor beta chain is described in this entry. Under the authors' procedure: From reference gene primer amplification, estimates of nucleated cell counts were derived. Libraries were prepared by immunoSEQ multiplex PCR; TCRdb keeps only in-frame clonotypes and omits some of them. V and J calls and clone size come straight from that table; D and trimming were deduced from the DNA. Seen here are roughly 110,000 clones, 70% to 90% observed once, and the top ten hold under 7%. The source of the sample is a study of blood T cell repertoires in COVID-19. Across the whole study: The cDNA or gDNA used as material had been derived from T cells, B-cell-depleted T cells, or PBMCs.

Sequencing was done on a sample of peripheral blood. The TCR comes from a man over 45 with active or convalescent COVID-19.

Here the CDR3 DNA reads TGTGCCAGCAGCCCAGGGGGCACCCAGCCCCAGCATTTT. It translates to CASSPGGTQPQHF. V gene TRBV28 combines with J gene TRBJ1-5; TRBD1 matches at 8 bases. The V gene end was trimmed by 6 bases and the J gene end by 7 bases; junction bases not matched to a gene: 5. The CDR3 has 13 amino acids. Germline V lookup: CDR1 MDHEN, CDR2 SYDVKM. Combining the CDR3 with reference TRBV28 and TRBJ1-5 gives the whole variable domain DVKVTQSSRYLVKRTGEKVFLECVQDMDHENMFWYRQDPGLGLRLIYFSYDVKMKEKGDIPEGYSVSREKKERFSLILESASTNQTSMYLCASSPGGTQPQHFGDGTRLSIL.